This T cell receptor (beta chain) was sequenced during a study of T-cell reconstitution after alpha-beta-depleted transplantation in children. The authors prepared the TCRbeta library with unique molecular identifiers. Each CDR3 protein is one row after TCRdb ran MiXCR on the PCR reads. The repertoire holds around 400,000 distinct CDR3 sequences, with under 13% as singletons. This CDR3 contains 15 residues. V lost 7 bases and J lost 7; bases outside the gene matches: 15. Germline-derived CDR1 and CDR2 are MNHNS and SASEGT. The chain links TRBV6-1 to TRBJ1-2; TRBD1 aligns across 7 bases. The TCR was taken from a human donor who donated a stem cell graft to a child with acute myeloid leukemia. Here the sequenced sample was PBMCs from the stem cell graft donor, taken from the stem cell graft. The CDR3 DNA reads TGTGCCAGCACGCCCCACGACAGGGAGGGTGTTGGCTACACCTTC. Translated, it gives CASTPHDREGVGYTF.